This T cell receptor (beta chain) was sequenced during a study of blood T cell repertoires in COVID-19 (dated by TCRdb to 2020 to 2022). A note on the overall study: Collaborator samples came from the United States, Italy and Spain and covered acute and convalescent phases of COVID-19. A freely available public database, intended as a resource for researchers studying the immune response to SARS-CoV-2, is where the repertoires were released. Nearly every sample came with metadata listing a de-identified subject ID, COVID-19 status, age in years and sex. HLA class I and class II types, where available, came from metadata supplied by the sample provider rather than from assay-based typing. The dataset comprised deeply sampled blood TCRbeta repertoires from subjects exposed to, actively infected with, or recovered from COVID-19. The prospective study material was composed of cDNA or gDNA derived from T cells, B-cell-depleted T cells, or PBMCs. Samples came from the ongoing ImmuneRACE study (first 160 participants) plus 1,254 subjects from 6 global collaborators.

Overall study outcomes, separate from this receptor: Clinical and demographic metadata were provided uncurated, with the amount varying by source and participant.

On this clone itself: Its antigen is unknown. One base away there is no much larger clone; base qualities are not given.

The immunoSEQ Assay, a bias-controlled multiplex PCR, was used to amplify TCRbeta CDR3 regions from genomic DNA. As for how the authors treated the data: The number of nucleated cells in each sample was estimated from the amplification of reference gene primers within the assay. To quantify the absolute abundance of each unique TCRbeta CDR3 rearrangement, sequence reads were collapsed and filtered. For each sample, productive Simpson clonality was calculated by taking the square root of Simpson's diversity index across productive rearrangements. TCRdb retrieved this table from immuneACCESS and kept in-frame rearrangements only. Not all clones are present; in checked studies, unresolved V genes account for under half, and no reason is known for the remainder. V, J and clone size reflect that table, while D and trimming were determined from the DNA. The sample table contains under 400,000 clones; only one count was recorded for 88% of them. Of the sample, 1.5% to 2% falls within the top ten clones.

One collaborating source in Seattle enrolled patients while the patients were actively infected and followed the patients over time throughout the course of disease. Each collaborating institution followed its own protocols to collect whole blood in K2EDTA tubes. For TCRbeta analysis, collaborator samples were shipped as frozen whole blood, as isolated PBMCs, or as DNA extracted from either sample type. From the germline V gene, CDR1 is SGHTA and CDR2 is FQGNSA. Measured from the cysteine to the phenylalanine, the CDR3 is 13 residues long. The sequence is cut down to CDR3 DNA, 39 bases in frame from base 1. Cut back by 3 bases and 6 bases, the V and J ends lie 12 bases apart.

The chain employs TRBV7-2 and TRBJ2-7, with no D gene named confidently. Sequenced: peripheral blood. The receptor was isolated from a woman aged 30 to 39 with COVID-19, enrolled during active disease. The nucleotide sequence is given as TGTGCCAGCAGCTTCCCACCGCGGCGCGAGCAGTACTTC. Its translation is CASSFPPRREQYF.